The rows below give T cell receptor beta chains drawn from one sample of a study of T-cell memory formation after mild COVID-19. TCRdb redid the calling of the 5' RACE reads with MiXCR, one entry per CDR3 protein. The sample includes hundreds of thousands of distinct CDR3 sequences, roughly 20% of them seen just once. The sequencing input was PBMCs or a T cell subset sorted from them (not recorded which). The receptors stem from a man younger than 35 who had mild COVID-19 (a few samples of this study predate the infection). Cell type and time point are not known. The CDR3 runs from the conserved cysteine through the conserved F or W. The D gene is left open where the match is weak. For some rows the clone size is stated as once, few or many, or as a class when expanded; others skip it.

>TRBV7-9|15|NA|NA|TRBJ2-7
CASSPSVGQLYEQYF
TGTGCCAGCAGCCCCTCGGTGGGACAACTCTACGAGCAGTACTTC
>TRBV27|14|NA|NA|TRBJ1-1
CASSFGGSNREAFF
TGTGCCAGCAGTTTCGGAGGCTCTAATAGGGAAGCTTTCTTT
>TRBV28|14|TRBD1|few|TRBJ1-1
CASSWGQGAEEAFF
TGTGCCAGCAGTTGGGGACAGGGGGCCGAAGAAGCTTTCTTT
>TRBV4-1|15|TRBD2|NA|TRBJ2-5
CASSQPSGGTETQYF
TGCGCCAGCAGCCAGCCTAGCGGGGGCACAGAGACCCAGTACTTC
>TRBV29-1|14|NA|few|TRBJ2-3
CSLSSTAGDDTQYF
TGCAGCCTCTCATCCACAGCAGGAGACGATACGCAGTATTTT
>TRBV5-1|13|NA|NA|TRBJ2-3
CASSLNRESTQYF
TGCGCCAGCAGCTTAAACAGGGAAAGTACGCAGTATTTT
>TRBV12-3/TRBV12-4|14|TRBD2|NA|TRBJ2-7
CASRGGGSSYEQYF
TGTGCCTCACGAGGCGGCGGGAGCTCCTACGAGCAGTACTTC
>TRBV7-9|17|TRBD1|NA|TRBJ2-3
CASSYLPGQGATDTQYF
TGTGCCAGCAGCTATCTTCCGGGACAGGGGGCTACAGATACGCAGTATTTT
>TRBV4-2|19|TRBD2|NA|TRBJ2-1
CASSQLFKGLAGTYNEQFF
TGTGCCAGCAGCCAGCTCTTTAAGGGGCTAGCGGGGACCTACAATGAGCAGTTCTTC
>TRBV19|15|TRBD1|NA|TRBJ1-2
CASSTNRGWNYGYTF
TGTGCCAGTAGTACAAACAGGGGCTGGAACTATGGCTACACCTTC
>TRBV29-1|11|NA|few|TRBJ1-2
CSATVNYGYTF
TGCAGCGCGACAGTTAACTATGGCTACACCTTC
>TRBV5-1|17|NA|few|TRBJ2-6
CASSSLPSWTGANVLTF
TGCGCCAGCAGCTCGCTCCCCTCGTGGACTGGGGCCAACGTCCTGACTTTC
>TRBV9|14|NA|NA|TRBJ1-1
CASSGQRSGGEAFF
TGTGCCAGCAGCGGACAGCGTAGTGGGGGTGAAGCTTTCTTT
>TRBV28|12|NA|many|TRBJ2-1
CASSFLGNEQFF
TGTGCCAGCAGTTTCTTGGGTAATGAGCAGTTCTTC
>TRBV2|15|TRBD1|NA|TRBJ2-5
CASREGAVVGETQYF
TGTGCCAGCAGAGAGGGGGCGGTGGTAGGGGAGACCCAGTACTTC
>TRBV7-9|11|NA|NA|TRBJ2-1
CASSFIGAHSF
TGTGCCAGCAGCTTTATCGGGGCACATAGTTTC
>TRBV19|22|NA|NA|TRBJ2-1
CASSFPRLETGSTAGTYNEQFF
TGTGCCAGTAGTTTCCCACGGTTGGAGACGGGGTCAACGGCGGGGACCTACAATGAGCAGTTCTTC
>TRBV11-2|15|TRBD1|NA|TRBJ2-1
CASSLRDRLQSEQFF
TGTGCCAGCAGCCTCAGGGACAGATTACAAAGTGAGCAGTTCTTC
>TRBV7-7|13|TRBD2|many|TRBJ2-1
CASSLDRGDEQFF
TGTGCCAGCAGCTTAGATCGGGGGGATGAGCAGTTCTTC
>TRBV9|13|NA|few|TRBJ1-2
CASSVQGISGYTF
TGTGCCAGCAGCGTCCAGGGGATCAGCGGCTACACCTTC
>TRBV7-2|15|NA|few|TRBJ2-3
CASSLLGAYTDTQYF
TGTGCCAGCAGCTTATTAGGGGCTTACACAGATACGCAGTATTTT
>TRBV4-1|16|NA|few|TRBJ2-3
CASSQDYRGLRDTQYF
TGCGCCAGCAGCCAAGACTATCGGGGATTAAGGGATACGCAGTATTTT
>TRBV20-1|11|NA|few|TRBJ1-6
CSARGGATLHF
TGCAGTGCTAGAGGCGGGGCCACCCTCCACTTT
>TRBV5-6|13|NA|NA|TRBJ2-7
CASSTQGIDEQYF
TGTGCCAGCAGCACGCAGGGGATCGACGAGCAGTACTTC
>TRBV29-1|14|NA|few|TRBJ2-1
CSGGWGIYPSEQFF
TGCAGCGGCGGGTGGGGGATTTACCCCTCTGAGCAGTTCTTC
>TRBV5-1|15|TRBD1|few|TRBJ1-1
CASSGEQGWRTEAFF
TGCGCCAGCAGCGGGGAACAGGGGTGGCGGACTGAAGCTTTCTTT
>TRBV2|18|TRBD1|NA|TRBJ2-2
CASRVAPLTGQGPGELFF
TGTGCCAGCAGAGTTGCGCCGCTGACAGGGCAAGGCCCCGGGGAGCTGTTTTTT
>TRBV12-3/TRBV12-4|12|TRBD1|few|TRBJ2-1
CASSPQGYEQFF
TGTGCCAGCAGCCCACAGGGGTATGAGCAGTTCTTC
>TRBV28|15|TRBD1|many|TRBJ2-5
CASSLDRGGGETQYF
TGTGCCAGCAGTTTGGACAGGGGGGGAGGAGAGACCCAGTACTTC
>TRBV19|16|NA|NA|TRBJ2-7
CASSIAGRRTRNEQYF
TGTGCCAGTAGTATTGCGGGACGGAGAACCCGTAACGAGCAGTACTTC
>TRBV7-2|15|NA|NA|TRBJ1-2
CASSPQTGKGYGYTF
TGTGCCAGCAGCCCTCAGACGGGCAAGGGCTATGGCTACACCTTC
>TRBV5-5|14|TRBD1|few|TRBJ1-2
CASSSRQGDYGYTF
TGTGCCAGCAGCTCCAGACAGGGGGACTATGGCTACACCTTC
>TRBV4-3|15|NA|few|TRBJ2-3
CASSQEARPLETQYF
TGCGCCAGCAGCCAAGAGGCACGTCCCCTAGAGACGCAGTATTTT
>TRBV3-1|15|NA|NA|TRBJ1-5
CASSQGGTGDQPQHF
TGTGCCAGCAGCCAAGGAGGGACCGGAGATCAGCCCCAGCATTTT
>TRBV5-1|15|NA|NA|TRBJ2-1
CASSGDNPSYNEQFF
TGCGCCAGCAGCGGCGATAATCCCTCCTACAATGAGCAGTTCTTC
>TRBV4-1|15|NA|NA|TRBJ2-2
CASSQPTLRGGELFF
TGCGCCAGCAGCCAACCAACCCTCCGGGGAGGGGAGCTGTTTTTT
>TRBV7-9|15|NA|NA|TRBJ2-1
CASSLARGTYNEQFF
TGTGCCAGCAGCTTAGCGAGGGGAACCTACAATGAGCAGTTCTTC
>TRBV7-2|20|TRBD2|few|TRBJ2-3
CASSLSSLAGADGRTDTQYF
TGTGCCAGCAGCTTATCTTCACTAGCGGGGGCTGACGGTAGGACAGATACGCAGTATTTT
>TRBV10-3|13|NA|NA|TRBJ1-5
CATRTGEGQPQHF
TGTGCCACGAGAACCGGGGAGGGTCAGCCCCAGCATTTT
>TRBV28|14|NA|NA|TRBJ1-6
CASSLSRENSPLHF
TGTGCCAGCAGTTTGAGTCGGGAGAATTCACCCCTCCACTTT
>TRBV4-1|14|NA|NA|TRBJ2-2
CASSEVRNTGELFF
TGCGCCAGCAGCGAAGTCCGGAACACCGGGGAGCTGTTTTTT
>TRBV18|14|NA|many|TRBJ1-1
CASSPSRGGTEAFF
TGTGCCAGCTCACCTTCTAGGGGCGGGACTGAAGCTTTCTTT
>TRBV6-5|15|NA|few|TRBJ1-2
CASSDHGGAVGGYTF
TGTGCCAGCAGTGACCATGGGGGCGCGGTCGGGGGCTACACCTTC
>TRBV2|13|NA|few|TRBJ1-3
CASLRSSGNTIYF
TGTGCCAGTCTACGCAGCTCTGGAAACACCATATATTTT
>TRBV19|13|NA|few|TRBJ2-4
CASNGGTGNIQYF
TGTGCCAGTAATGGGGGAACGGGGAACATTCAGTACTTC
>TRBV6-5|14|NA|NA|TRBJ2-4
CASSKDLAKNIQYF
TGTGCCAGCAGTAAGGACTTAGCCAAAAACATTCAGTACTTC
>TRBV5-4|14|TRBD2|NA|TRBJ2-3
CASSLSGGADTQYF
TGTGCCAGCAGCTTGAGCGGGGGGGCAGATACGCAGTATTTT
>TRBV7-8|18|NA|NA|TRBJ2-1
CASSLGGLAISSYNEQFF
TGTGCCAGCAGCTTAGGGGGCCTAGCGATTAGCTCCTACAATGAGCAGTTCTTC
>TRBV5-1|14|TRBD1|few|TRBJ2-2
CASTQGAVTGELFF
TGCGCCAGTACCCAGGGGGCTGTGACCGGGGAGCTGTTTTTT
>TRBV4-1|13|NA|NA|TRBJ1-4
CASSQGAVEKLFF
TGCGCCAGCAGCCAAGGGGCAGTTGAAAAACTGTTTTTT